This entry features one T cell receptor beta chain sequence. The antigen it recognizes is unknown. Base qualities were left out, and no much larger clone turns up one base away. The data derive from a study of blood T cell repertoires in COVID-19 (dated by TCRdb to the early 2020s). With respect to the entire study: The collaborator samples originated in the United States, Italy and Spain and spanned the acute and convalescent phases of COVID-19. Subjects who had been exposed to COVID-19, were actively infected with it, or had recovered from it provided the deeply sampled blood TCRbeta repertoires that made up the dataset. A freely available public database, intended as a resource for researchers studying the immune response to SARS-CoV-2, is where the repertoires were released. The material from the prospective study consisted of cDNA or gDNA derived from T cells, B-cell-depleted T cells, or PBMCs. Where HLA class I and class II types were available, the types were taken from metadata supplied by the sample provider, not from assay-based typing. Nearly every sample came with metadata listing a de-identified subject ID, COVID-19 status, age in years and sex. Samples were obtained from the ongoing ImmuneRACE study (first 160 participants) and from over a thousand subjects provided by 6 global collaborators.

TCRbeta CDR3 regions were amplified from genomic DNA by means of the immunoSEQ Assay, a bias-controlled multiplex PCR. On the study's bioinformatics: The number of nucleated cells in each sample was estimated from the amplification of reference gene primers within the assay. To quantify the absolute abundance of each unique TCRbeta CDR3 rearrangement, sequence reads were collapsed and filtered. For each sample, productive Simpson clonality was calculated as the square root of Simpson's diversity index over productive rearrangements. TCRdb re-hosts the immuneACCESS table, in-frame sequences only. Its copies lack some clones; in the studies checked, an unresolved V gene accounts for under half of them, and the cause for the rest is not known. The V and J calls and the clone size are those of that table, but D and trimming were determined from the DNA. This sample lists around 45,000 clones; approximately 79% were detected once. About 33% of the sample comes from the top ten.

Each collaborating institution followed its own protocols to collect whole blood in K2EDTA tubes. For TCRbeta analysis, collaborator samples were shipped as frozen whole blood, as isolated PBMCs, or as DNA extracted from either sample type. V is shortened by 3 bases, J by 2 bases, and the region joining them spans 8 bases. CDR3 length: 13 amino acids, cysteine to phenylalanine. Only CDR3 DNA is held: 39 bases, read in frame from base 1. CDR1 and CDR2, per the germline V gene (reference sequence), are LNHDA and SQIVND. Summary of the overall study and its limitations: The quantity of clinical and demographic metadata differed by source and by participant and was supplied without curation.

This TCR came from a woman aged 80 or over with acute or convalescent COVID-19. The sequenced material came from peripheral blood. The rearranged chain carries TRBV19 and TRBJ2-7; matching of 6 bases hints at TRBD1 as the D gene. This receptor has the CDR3 CASSMQGTYEQYF. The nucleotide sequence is TGTGCCAGTAGTATGCAGGGGACCTACGAGCAGTACTTC.